Given below is one T cell receptor (beta chain) in context. The data are from a study of blood T cell repertoires in COVID-19. The germline V and J ends were trimmed by 9 bases and 5 bases, with 13 bases remaining between them. CDR1 SGHNT and CDR2 YENEEA come from the germline V gene. The CDR3 is 12 residues long. Using immunoSEQ multiplex PCR, the repertoire was profiled, and TCRdb retains in-frame clones only, with some absent. The profile shows some 73,000 clones, more than 80% of them singletons. The chain joins TRBV11-3 to TRBJ2-5; D is perhaps TRBD1 (5 bases). Input material: peripheral blood. This clonotype originated in a human donor in a cohort sampled during active COVID-19. CDR3 sequence: CASSPQGETQYF. In DNA form, the CDR3 reads TGTGCCAGTTCACCGCAGGGTGAGACCCAGTACTTC. Complete variable domain (other parts from reference TRBV11-3 and TRBJ2-5): EAGVVQSPRYKIIEKKQPVAFWCNPISGHNTLYWYLQNLGQGPELLIRYENEEAVDDSQLPKDRFSAERLKGVDSTLKIQPAELGDSAVYLCASSPQGETQYFGPGTRLLVL.